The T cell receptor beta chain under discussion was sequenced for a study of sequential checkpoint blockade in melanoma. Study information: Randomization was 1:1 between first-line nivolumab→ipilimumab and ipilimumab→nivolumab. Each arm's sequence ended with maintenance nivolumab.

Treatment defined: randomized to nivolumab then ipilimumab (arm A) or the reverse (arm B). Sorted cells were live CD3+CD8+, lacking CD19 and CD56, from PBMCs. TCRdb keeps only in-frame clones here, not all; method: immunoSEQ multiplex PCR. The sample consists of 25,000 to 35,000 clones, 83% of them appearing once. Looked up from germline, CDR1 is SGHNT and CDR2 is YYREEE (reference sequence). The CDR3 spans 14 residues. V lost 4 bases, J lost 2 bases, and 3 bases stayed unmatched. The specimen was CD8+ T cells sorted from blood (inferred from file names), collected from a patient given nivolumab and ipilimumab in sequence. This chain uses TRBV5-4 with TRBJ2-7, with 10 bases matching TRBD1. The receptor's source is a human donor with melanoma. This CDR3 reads CASSPGQGAYEQYF. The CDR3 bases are TGTGCCAGCAGCCCTGGACAGGGGGCCTACGAGCAGTACTTC.